These 25 T cell receptor beta chains came from one sample sequenced in a study of cytomegalovirus exposure and HLA in healthy donors. TCRdb's table, derived via immunoSEQ multiplex PCR, lists solely in-frame clones and lacks some. In the table there are about 150,000 clones, 89% of which are singletons. The sample taken for sequencing was PBMCs. These receptors were collected from a woman under 30 in good health and CMV-seropositive.

The rearrangement links TRBV25-1 to TRBJ2-1; 10 bases match TRBD1. J lost 4 bases, V lost 2 bases, and 5 bases had no gene match. This CDR3 has 16 amino acids. Germline CDR1 and CDR2: MGHDK and SYGVNS. DNA of the CDR3: TGTGCCAGCAGTGAAAACCGGGACAGGGGATACAATGAGCAGTTCTTC. Its protein is CASSENRDRGYNEQFF.

This rearrangement joins TRBV6-5 to TRBJ2-3; 12 bases fit TRBD2. CDR3 size: 15 residues. Germline CDR1 and CDR2: MNHEY and SVGAGI. V dropped 6 bases and J dropped 4; count of bases not matched to a gene: 5. The CDR3 here is CASSRGLAGPDTQYF. Written as DNA, the CDR3 is TGTGCCAGCAGCCGAGGACTAGCGGGGCCAGATACGCAGTATTTT.

The chain employs TRBV30 and TRBJ1-3; TRBD1 agrees at 8 bases. Germline V gene sequence: CDR1 GTSNPN, CDR2 SVGIG (reference sequence). This CDR3 contains 15 residues. Unmatched junction bases numbered 7, after V lost 4 bases and J lost 2 bases. The CDR3 spells CAWNTQDRAGNTIYF. The CDR3 bases are TGTGCCTGGAACACCCAGGACAGGGCTGGAAACACCATATATTTT.

This chain uses TRBV5-4 with TRBJ2-4; 9 nucleotides match TRBD1. Germline V gene sequence: CDR1 SGHNT, CDR2 YYREEE (reference sequence). CDR3 length: 14 residues. The J segment lost 4 bases and the V segment lost 3 bases, leaving 2 bases of the junction unmatched. CDR3 sequence: CASSSGTGKNIQYF. The CDR3, as DNA: TGTGCCAGCAGCTCCGGGACAGGGAAAAACATTCAGTACTTC.

The V and J genes are TRBV14 and TRBJ2-5; D is unresolved. The germline V gene has CDR1 SGHDN and CDR2 FVKESK. The CDR3 runs to 13 residues. V lost 5 bases and J lost 4, with 11 bases in between. Here the CDR3 DNA reads TGTGCCAGCAGCGTCCGACTGCGAGAGACCCAGTACTTC. This sequence encodes CASSVRLRETQYF. The whole variable domain, filled in from reference TRBV14 and TRBJ2-5, reads EAGVTQFPSHSVIEKGQTVTLRCDPISGHDNLYWYRRVMGKEIKFLLHFVKESKQDESGMPNNRFLAERTGGTYSTLKVQPAELEDSGVYFCASSVRLRETQYFGPGTRLLVL.

The chain links TRBV11-2 to TRBJ2-3, with 8 bases aligning to TRBD1. Germline lookup yields CDR1 SGHAT and CDR2 FQNNGV. V trimming: 7 bases; J trimming: 0 bases; junction bases outside the gene matches: 3. CDR3 length equals 14 residues. CDR3 amino acids: CASTTGASTDTQYF. CDR3 nucleotides: TGTGCCAGCACGACAGGGGCTAGCACAGATACGCAGTATTTT.

The chain employs TRBV5-1 and TRBJ1-2; 7 bases map to TRBD1. The CDR3 length is 13 residues. From germline, CDR1 is SGHRS and CDR2 YFSETQ. Trimming at V came to 0 bases and at J to 6 bases, leaving 2 bases not matched to a gene. The CDR3 nucleotides are TGCGCCAGCAGCTTGGAACAGGGGAATGGCTACACCTTC. Amino acids: CASSLEQGNGYTF.

The chain is built from TRBV9 and TRBJ2-3; possible D gene TRBD1, 7 bases. Germline V CDR1 and CDR2: SGDLS, YYNGEE. Between the trimmed V and J ends, which lost 6 bases and 6 bases, there was a span of 14 bases. The CDR3 totals 13 residues. This chain's CDR3 is CASTSGGRDTQYF. CDR3 nucleotide sequence: TGTGCCAGCACCTCAGGGGGGCGGGATACGCAGTATTTT.

The rearrangement joins TRBV7-2 to TRBJ2-3; the match to TRBD2 covers 7 bases. Germline CDR1 SGHTA, CDR2 FQGNSA. J lost 6 bases, V lost 3 bases, and 18 bases had no gene match. The CDR3 spans 18 residues. The CDR3 bases are TGTGCCAGCAGCTTTCCTATGAGCGGGGCCTATCTAGCGGATACGCAGTATTTT. This sequence encodes CASSFPMSGAYLADTQYF.

The chain recombines TRBV27 with TRBJ2-7, with TRBD2 identical over 7 bases. J lost 3 bases, V lost 2 bases, and 4 bases had no gene match. The length of the CDR3 is 14 residues. The germline CDR1 and CDR2 sequences are MNHEY and SMNVEV (reference sequence). In DNA, the CDR3 is TGTGCCAGCAGTTTAGGGGGGGAAGGCTACGAGCAGTACTTC. It translates to CASSLGGEGYEQYF.

This chain joins TRBV9 and TRBJ2-3; 7 nucleotides agree with TRBD2. J lost 6 bases, V lost 0 bases, and 4 bases had no gene match. The germline V gene encodes CDR1 SGDLS and CDR2 YYNGEE. This CDR3 region has 14 residues. The CDR3 sequence: CASSVAGTTDTQYF. DNA of the CDR3: TGTGCCAGCAGCGTAGCTGGGACTACTGATACGCAGTATTTT. The whole variable domain, remainder taken from reference TRBV9 and TRBJ2-3, is DSGVTQTPKHLITATGQRVTLRCSPRSGDLSVYWYQQSLDQGLQFLIQYYNGEERAKGNILERFSAQQFPDLHSELNLSSLELGDSALYFCASSVAGTTDTQYFGPGTRLTVL.

J is TRBJ2-5 and V is TRBV25-1; possible D gene TRBD2, 7 bases. Looked up from germline, CDR1 is MGHDK and CDR2 is SYGVNS. The ends were cut back, 1 base at V and 5 bases at J, with 14 bases in the middle. The CDR3 length is 15 residues. CDR3 residues: CASSELGGGDETQYF. The CDR3 DNA is TGTGCCAGCAGTGAATTAGGGGGGGGAGATGAGACCCAGTACTTC.

The chain employs TRBV4-1 and TRBJ1-5, with D unresolved. Trimming pared 0 bases from V and 5 bases from J, leaving 5 bases between. The CDR3 has 13 amino acids. Germline V gene data show CDR1 as MGHRA and CDR2 as YSYEKL. CDR3 in DNA: TGCGCCAGCAGCCAAGATCGGGATCAGCCCCAGCATTTT. This gives the protein CASSQDRDQPQHF.

The gene calls are TRBV28 and TRBJ2-7; 9 positions match TRBD1. This CDR3 contains 15 residues. CDR1 is MDHEN, CDR2 SYDVKM, per germline. J lost 7 bases, V lost 5 bases, and 12 bases had no gene match. CDR3 sequence reads: CASSGGGQGLGEQYF. CDR3 in DNA: TGTGCCAGCAGTGGAGGGGGACAGGGCCTGGGAGAGCAGTACTTC.

This clone has only one observation. J is TRBJ2-5 and V is TRBV6-1; D might be TRBD1 (6 bases). Trimming shortened V by 8 bases and J by 5 bases, and 21 bases separated the two germline ends. This CDR3 is built from 15 residues. From germline, CDR1 is MNHNS and CDR2 SASEGT. CDR3 sequence reads: CASLSSQGTRETQYF. CDR3 coding DNA: TGTGCCAGCCTCTCCTCACAGGGTACTAGGGAGACCCAGTACTTC.

This clone was detected once. In DNA form, the CDR3 reads TGTGCCAGCAGTTTTAGCAGGGAGGGGTATGGCTACACCTTC. Residues: CASSFSREGYGYTF. The gene calls are TRBV28 and TRBJ1-2; TRBD1 might be the D (5 bases). The V gene's germline CDR1 is MDHEN and CDR2 SYDVKM. Trimming shortened V by 3 bases and J by 5 bases, and 13 bases separated the two germline ends. The CDR3 is made up of 14 amino acids.

The V and J genes are TRBV7-3 and TRBJ2-1, with TRBD1 as a possible D gene (6 bases). Trimming removed 4 bases at V and 10 bases at J, with 14 bases between. The CDR3 has 13 residues. The germline CDR1 and CDR2 sequences are SGHTA and FQGTGA. CDR3 residues: CASSSRWGREQFF. In nucleotides, the CDR3 is TGTGCCAGCAGCTCCAGGTGGGGGCGAGAGCAGTTCTTC.

This sequence joins TRBV30 and TRBJ2-7, with 9 positions matching TRBD1. The V gene end was trimmed by 3 bases and the J gene end by 6 bases; junction bases not matched to a gene: 9. CDR3 size: 14 residues. CDR1 and CDR2 from the germline V gene are GTSNPN and SVGIG (reference sequence). CDR3 nucleotide sequence: TGTGCCTGGAGGATCGGGACAGGGCATGTCGAGCAGTACTTC. As protein: CAWRIGTGHVEQYF.

This clone was picked up many times. Other DNA variants within this sample encode the same CDR3. The chain joins TRBV7-6 to TRBJ2-3; D remains unclear. Germline V gives CDR1 SGHVS, CDR2 FNYEAQ. With 5 bases removed from V and 4 bases from J, the gap between germline ends came to 7 bases. The length of the CDR3 is 12 residues. The chain's CDR3 is CASSHAADTQYF. The CDR3 DNA reads TGTGCCAGCAGCCACGCAGCAGATACGCAGTATTTT.

The chain carries TRBV4-2 and TRBJ1-5; D may be TRBD1 (5 bases). Deletions cut 4 bases from V and 6 bases from J, with 10 bases between. Germline CDR1 LGHNA, CDR2 YNFKEQ. The CDR3 has 13 amino acids. The CDR3 sequence is CASSPRVGQPQHF. The CDR3 DNA reads as TGTGCCAGCAGCCCCAGGGTTGGTCAGCCCCAGCATTTT.

This chain links TRBV27 with TRBJ1-2; possibly TRBD1 for D (5 bases). The ends were cut back, 3 bases at V and 7 bases at J, with 12 bases in the middle. Germline V CDR1 and CDR2: MNHEY, SMNVEV (reference sequence). The CDR3 length is 13 residues. The chain's CDR3 is CASSFRGGSGYTF. CDR3 in DNA: TGTGCCAGCAGTTTCCGGGGGGGTTCTGGCTACACCTTC.

This chain connects TRBV11-2 to TRBJ2-7, with 8 bases lining up with TRBD2. The CDR3 runs 15 residues. The germline CDR1 and CDR2 sequences are SGHAT and FQNNGV. J was trimmed by 2 bases and V by 4 bases; bases with no gene match: 7. This CDR3 reads CASSSLADRPYEQYF. CDR3 sequence (DNA): TGTGCCAGCAGCTCACTAGCGGACCGCCCCTACGAGCAGTACTTC.

This chain connects TRBV30 to TRBJ2-2; no clear D gene. The germline V and J ends were trimmed by 4 bases and 5 bases, with 5 bases remaining between them. Germline V gene data show CDR1 as GTSNPN and CDR2 as SVGIG (reference sequence). The CDR3 sequence is 11 residues long. The CDR3 is CAWISTGELFF. The CDR3 DNA reads as TGTGCCTGGATTAGTACCGGGGAGCTGTTTTTT.

The chain recombines TRBV5-1 with TRBJ2-3, with 9 bases aligning to TRBD2. V lost 1 base to trimming and J lost 4 bases; unmatched junction nucleotides: 4. Germline V gene sequence: CDR1 SGHRS, CDR2 YFSETQ. CDR3 size: 15 residues. The CDR3 protein is CASSLRLAGSDTQYF. The CDR3 coding sequence is TGCGCCAGCAGCTTGCGTCTAGCGGGGTCAGATACGCAGTATTTT. Drawing the rest from reference TRBV5-1 and TRBJ2-3, the complete variable domain is KAGVTQTPRYLIKTRGQQVTLSCSPISGHRSVSWYQQTPGQGLQFLFEYFSETQRNKGNFPGRFSGRQFSNSRSEMNVSTLELGDSALYLCASSLRLAGSDTQYFGPGTRLTVL.

The chain recombines TRBV19 with TRBJ2-7; D uncertain. The germline V and J ends were trimmed by 4 bases and 3 bases, with 7 bases remaining between them. Germline CDR1 is LNHDA and CDR2 is SQIVND (reference sequence). This CDR3 region has 12 residues. CDR3 DNA: TGTGCCAGTAGTACCCCAAACTACGAGCAGTACTTC. Protein product: CASSTPNYEQYF.